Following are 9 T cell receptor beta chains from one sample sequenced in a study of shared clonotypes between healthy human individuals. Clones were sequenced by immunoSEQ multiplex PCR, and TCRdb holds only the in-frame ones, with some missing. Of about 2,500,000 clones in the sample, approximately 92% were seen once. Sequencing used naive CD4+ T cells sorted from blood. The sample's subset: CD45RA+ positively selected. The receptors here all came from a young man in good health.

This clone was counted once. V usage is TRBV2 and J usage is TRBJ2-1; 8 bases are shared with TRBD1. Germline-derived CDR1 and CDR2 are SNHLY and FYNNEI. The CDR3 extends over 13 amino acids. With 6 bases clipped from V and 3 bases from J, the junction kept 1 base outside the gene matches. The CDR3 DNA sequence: TGTGCCAGCAGGGGGACAGGCTACAATGAGCAGTTCTTC. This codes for CASRGTGYNEQFF. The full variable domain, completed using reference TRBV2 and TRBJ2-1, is EPEVTQTPSHQVTQMGQEVILRCVPISNHLYFYWYRQILGQKVEFLVSFYNNEISEKSEIFDDQFSVERPDGSNFTLKIRSTKLEDSAMYFCASRGTGYNEQFFGPGTRLTVL.

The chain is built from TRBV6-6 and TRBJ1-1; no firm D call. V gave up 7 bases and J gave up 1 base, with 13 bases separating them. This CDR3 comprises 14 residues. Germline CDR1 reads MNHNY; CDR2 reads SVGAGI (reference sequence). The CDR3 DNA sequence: TGTGCCAGCAAGACATACTCGACGAACACTGAAGCTTTCTTT. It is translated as CASKTYSTNTEAFF.

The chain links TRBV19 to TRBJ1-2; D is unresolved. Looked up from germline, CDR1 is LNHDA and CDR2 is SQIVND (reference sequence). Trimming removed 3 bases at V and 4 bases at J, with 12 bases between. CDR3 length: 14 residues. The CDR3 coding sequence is TGTGCCAGTAGTATGATCCCAGGCCTCTATGGCTACACCTTC. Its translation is CASSMIPGLYGYTF. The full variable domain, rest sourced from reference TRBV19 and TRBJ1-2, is DGGITQSPKYLFRKEGQNVTLSCEQNLNHDAMYWYRQDPGQGLRLIYYSQIVNDFQKGDIAEGYSVSREKKESFPLTVTSAQKNPTAFYLCASSMIPGLYGYTFGSGTRLTVV.

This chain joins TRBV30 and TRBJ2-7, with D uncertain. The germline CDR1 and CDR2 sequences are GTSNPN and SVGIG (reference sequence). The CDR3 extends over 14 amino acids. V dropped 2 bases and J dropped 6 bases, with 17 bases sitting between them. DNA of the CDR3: TGTGCCTGGAGTCTCCGTCCCTCATTGAGCGAGCAGTACTTC. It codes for CAWSLRPSLSEQYF.

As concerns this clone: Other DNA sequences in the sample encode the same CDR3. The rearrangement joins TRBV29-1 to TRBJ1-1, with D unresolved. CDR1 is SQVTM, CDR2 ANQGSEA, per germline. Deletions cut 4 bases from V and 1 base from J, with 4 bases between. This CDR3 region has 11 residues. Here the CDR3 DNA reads TGCAGCGTTGTTGGGAACACTGAAGCTTTCTTT. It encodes CSVVGNTEAFF.

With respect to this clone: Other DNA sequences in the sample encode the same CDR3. The DNA of the CDR3 is TGTGCCAGCAGTTTAAGTACTAGCGGCTCCTACGAGCAGTACTTC. This sequence encodes CASSLSTSGSYEQYF. The chain couples TRBV28 to TRBJ2-7; TRBD2 agrees at 8 bases. With V trimmed by 2 bases and J by 0 bases, 3 bases remained unmatched. The CDR3 extends over 15 amino acids. Germline-derived CDR1 and CDR2 are MDHEN and SYDVKM.

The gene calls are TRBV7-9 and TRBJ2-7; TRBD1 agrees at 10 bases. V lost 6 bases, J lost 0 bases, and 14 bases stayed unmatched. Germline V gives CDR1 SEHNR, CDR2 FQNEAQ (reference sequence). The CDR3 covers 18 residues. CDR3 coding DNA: TGTGCCAGCAGTTTTGTGGGATCCGGGACAGGGGACTCCTACGAGCAGTACTTC. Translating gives CASSFVGSGTGDSYEQYF.

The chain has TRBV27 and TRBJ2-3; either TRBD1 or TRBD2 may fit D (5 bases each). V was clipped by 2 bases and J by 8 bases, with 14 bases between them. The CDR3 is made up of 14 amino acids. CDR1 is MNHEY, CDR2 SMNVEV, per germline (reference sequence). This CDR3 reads CASSLEFGTGTQYF. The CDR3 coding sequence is TGTGCCAGCAGTTTAGAGTTCGGGACCGGTACGCAGTATTTT.

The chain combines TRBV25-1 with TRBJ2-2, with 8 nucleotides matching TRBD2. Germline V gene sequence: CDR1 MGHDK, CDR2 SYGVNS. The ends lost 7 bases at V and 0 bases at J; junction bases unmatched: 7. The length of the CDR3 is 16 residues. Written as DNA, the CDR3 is TGTGCCAGCACGGTAGCGGGGTCCGCGAACACCGGGGAGCTGTTTTTT. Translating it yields CASTVAGSANTGELFF. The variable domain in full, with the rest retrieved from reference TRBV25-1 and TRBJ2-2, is EADIYQTPRYLVIGTGKKITLECSQTMGHDKMYWYQQDPGMELHLIHYSYGVNSTEKGDLSSESTVSRIRTEHFPLTLESARPSHTSQYLCASTVAGSANTGELFFGEGSRLTVL.